Shown below are 16 T cell receptor beta chains from a single sample sequenced in a study of T-cell reconstitution after alpha-beta-depleted transplantation in children. During its preparation, the TCRbeta library received unique molecular identifiers. TCRdb processed the PCR reads anew with MiXCR; each CDR3 protein has one entry. The table records almost 500,000 distinct CDR3 sequences, around an eighth of them present only once. The specimen comprised PBMCs from the stem cell graft donor, sampled from the stem cell graft. These receptor sequences come from a human donor who donated a stem cell graft to a child with combined immunodeficiency.

This clonotype was detected only a few times. J is TRBJ2-4 and V is TRBV9, with 7 nucleotides matching TRBD2. The ends lost 0 bases at V and 4 bases at J; junction bases unmatched: 4. Germline values: CDR1 SGDLS, CDR2 YYNGEE. The CDR3 runs 15 residues. This CDR3 reads CASSVDGLVKNIQYF. The CDR3 bases are TGTGCCAGCAGCGTAGACGGACTAGTGAAAAACATTCAGTACTTC.

This clonotype was seen at least ten times. The chain employs TRBV5-1 and TRBJ2-1; D not certain. The CDR3 is 14 residues long. CDR1 and CDR2 (germline): SGHRS, YFSETQ. V lost 4 bases and J 1 base, leaving 9 bases between the germline ends. The CDR3 is CASSLAESYNEQFF. The CDR3 region has the DNA TGCGCCAGCAGCCTCGCGGAGTCCTACAATGAGCAGTTCTTC.

This chain links TRBV24-1 with TRBJ2-5, with 7 bases fitting TRBD1. Germline CDR1 is KGHDR and CDR2 is SFDVKD. The CDR3 is 17 residues long. Losses at the gene ends were 2 bases for V and 2 bases for J; bases not matched to a gene: 10. The CDR3 sequence: CATSDSLTTGWQETQYF. CDR3 bases: TGTGCCACCAGTGATTCACTAACGACAGGGTGGCAAGAGACCCAGTACTTC.

The CDR3 nucleotides are TGTGCCAGCAACCCCGCCGGGGGGGCCGGGGAGCTGTTTTTT. Translated, it gives CASNPAGGAGELFF. The chain uses TRBV12-3 or TRBV12-4 and TRBJ2-2; 8 bases fit TRBD2. The CDR3 sequence is 14 residues long. V lost 7 bases to trimming and J lost 6 bases; unmatched junction nucleotides: 7.

This clonotype has just a few counts. The V and J genes are TRBV6-2 or TRBV6-3 and TRBJ2-2, with D maybe TRBD2 (6 bases). This CDR3 has 17 residues. Germline V gives CDR1 MNHEY, CDR2 SVGEGT. V was shortened by 6 bases and J by 0 bases, with 17 bases between the two germline ends. CDR3 nucleotide sequence: TGTGCCAGCAGCCGAGCGGGCAGGCCCACGAACACCGGGGAGCTGTTTTTT. This codes for CASSRAGRPTNTGELFF.

V usage is TRBV9 and J usage is TRBJ1-5, with 7 bases fitting TRBD1. CDR1 is SGDLS and CDR2 is YYNGEE in the germline V gene. This CDR3 region has 15 residues. V lost 4 bases and J lost 2; bases outside the gene matches: 6. In nucleotides, the CDR3 is TGTGCCAGCAGCCGTGACAGGGCGGGCAATCAGCCCCAGCATTTT. Protein sequence: CASSRDRAGNQPQHF.

The J gene is TRBJ2-4, the V gene TRBV3-1, with 7 positions matching TRBD2. Trimming removed 3 bases from V and 8 bases from J; junction bases left unmatched: 4. The CDR3 is 13 amino acids. Germline-derived CDR1 and CDR2 are LGHDT and YNNKEL (reference sequence). CDR3 coding DNA: TGTGCCAGCAGCCAGGGGGAGGGGTACATTCAGTACTTC. It encodes CASSQGEGYIQYF.

V usage is TRBV4-3 and J usage is TRBJ2-7, with a weak D call TRBD1 (6 bases). CDR3 size: 14 residues. Germline-derived CDR1 and CDR2 are LGHNA and YSLEER. Trimming cost V 3 bases and J 4 bases, with 13 bases left between them. CDR3 coding DNA: TGCGCCAGCAGCCACCTGGACAGTCCTTACGAGCAGTACTTC. It yields the protein CASSHLDSPYEQYF.

The V and J genes are TRBV12-3 or TRBV12-4 and TRBJ2-7; the match to TRBD1 covers 9 bases. Losses at the gene ends were 8 bases for V and 6 bases for J; bases not matched to a gene: 8. The CDR3 extends over 13 amino acids. CDR3 nucleotide sequence: TGTGCCAGCCGGAGGACAGGGGTGGGCGAGCAGTACTTC. It yields the protein CASRRTGVGEQYF.

The sample holds many counts of this clonotype. CDR3 protein: CASSELGRVEQYF. The CDR3 DNA follows: TGTGCCAGCAGTGAATTGGGGAGAGTCGAGCAGTACTTC. The V and J genes are TRBV2 and TRBJ2-7; perhaps TRBD2 as D (5 bases). This CDR3 region has 13 residues. Trimming stripped 2 bases from V and 6 bases from J, with 11 bases between. Germline assignment: CDR1 SNHLY and CDR2 FYNNEI.

This clonotype has a count of ten or more. The chain employs TRBV20-1 and TRBJ2-1, with TRBD1 identical over 8 bases. With 3 bases clipped from V and 8 bases from J, the junction kept 9 bases outside the gene matches. This CDR3 has 14 amino acids. Germline loops: CDR1 DFQATT, CDR2 SNEGSKA (reference sequence). The CDR3 region is CSARIRDRIHEQFF. The CDR3 region has the DNA TGCAGTGCTAGGATCCGGGACAGGATCCATGAGCAGTTCTTC.

The chain recombines TRBV18 with TRBJ2-2; maybe TRBD2 (5 bases). The CDR3 contains 17 residues. Per the germline V gene, CDR1 is KGHSH and CDR2 is LQKENI. The V end lost 3 bases, the J end lost 4 bases, and 18 bases lay between the germline ends. The CDR3 DNA reads as TGTGCCAGCTCACCCGGACTCGGACCATGGGGCACCGGGGAGCTGTTTTTT. Translated: CASSPGLGPWGTGELFF.

This clonotype was counted a few times. This rearrangement joins TRBV7-6 to TRBJ1-4; D gene ambiguous. The CDR3 runs 16 residues. From germline, CDR1 is SGHVS and CDR2 FNYEAQ. The V gene lost 0 bases and the J gene lost 6 bases, with 14 bases spanning the gap. In DNA, the CDR3 is TGTGCCAGCAGCTTAGCTACAACCGGGAGGGATGAAAAACTGTTTTTT. It codes for CASSLATTGRDEKLFF.

V usage is TRBV20-1 and J usage is TRBJ1-5; TRBD1 might be the D (6 bases). This CDR3 is built from 15 residues. CDR1 and CDR2 from the germline V gene are DFQATT and SNEGSKA (reference sequence). Trimming shortened V by 4 bases and J by 4 bases, and 17 bases separated the two germline ends. The CDR3 is CSATGVGELNQPQHF. The DNA of the CDR3 is TGCAGTGCTACAGGGGTAGGGGAGTTGAATCAGCCCCAGCATTTT.

This clonotype has just a few counts. This chain connects TRBV24-1 to TRBJ2-7, with 11 nucleotides matching TRBD1. V shed 10 bases and J 3 bases; nucleotides not matched to a gene: 7. CDR1 KGHDR and CDR2 SFDVKD come from the germline V gene. The CDR3 extends over 14 amino acids. This chain's CDR3 is CATSPGQGVYEQYF. Written as DNA, the CDR3 is TGTGCCACGAGCCCGGGACAGGGGGTCTACGAGCAGTACTTC.

The CDR3 DNA reads TGCGCCAGCAGCACGAAAAGGGACAGCCTCACAGATACGCAGTATTTT. Translated, it gives CASSTKRDSLTDTQYF. The chain carries TRBV5-1 and TRBJ2-3; 7 bases line up with TRBD1. The CDR3 covers 16 residues. V trimming: 4 bases; J trimming: 2 bases; junction bases outside the gene matches: 10. Germline V gives CDR1 SGHRS, CDR2 YFSETQ.